This TCR beta chain is drawn from a study of CD8+CD57+ T cells in acquired aplastic anemia. Study observations and caveats: Shared by patients and controls, 25 to 30 CD8+ CDR3s were abundant in patients.

Concerning this clonotype: Its specificity is unknown.

Sequenced patients had shown CD8+CD57+ cell expansion by flow cytometry. Germline V gene lookup returns CDR1 LNHNV and CDR2 YYDKDF (reference sequence). The CDR3 spans 15 residues. V was pared by 4 bases and J by 7 bases, with 5 bases of the junction left unmatched. The template used for profiling TCR beta VDJ and CDR3 was genomic DNA. TCRdb ran MiXCR on the reads and lists one entry per CDR3 protein. This sample has 180,000 or so distinct CDR3 sequences; roughly half occur once, and the top ten carry 1.8%. Sequenced sample: sorted CD4+, CD8+, or CD8+CD57+ T cells (not recorded which) from PBMCs. The clonotype comes from a human donor with aplastic anemia. J is TRBJ1-4 and V is TRBV15; 11 bases match TRBD1. The CDR3 spells CATSTRTGGVEKLFF. The CDR3 nucleotides read TGTGCCACCAGCACGAGGACAGGGGGCGTTGAAAAACTGTTTTTT.